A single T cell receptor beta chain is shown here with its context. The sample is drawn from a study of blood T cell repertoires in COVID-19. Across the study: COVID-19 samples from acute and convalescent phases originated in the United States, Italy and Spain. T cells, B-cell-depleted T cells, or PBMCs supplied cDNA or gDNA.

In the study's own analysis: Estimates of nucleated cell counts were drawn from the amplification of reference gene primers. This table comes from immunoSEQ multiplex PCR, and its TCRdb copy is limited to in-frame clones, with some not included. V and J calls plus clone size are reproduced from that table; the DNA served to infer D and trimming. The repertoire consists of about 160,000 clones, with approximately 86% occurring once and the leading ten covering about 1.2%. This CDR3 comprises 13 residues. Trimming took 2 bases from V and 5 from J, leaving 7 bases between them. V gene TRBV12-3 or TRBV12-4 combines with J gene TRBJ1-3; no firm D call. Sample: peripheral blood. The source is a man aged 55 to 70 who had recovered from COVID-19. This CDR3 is CASSLNRRNTIYF. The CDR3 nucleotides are TGTGCCAGCAGTTTAAACAGACGAAACACCATATATTTT.